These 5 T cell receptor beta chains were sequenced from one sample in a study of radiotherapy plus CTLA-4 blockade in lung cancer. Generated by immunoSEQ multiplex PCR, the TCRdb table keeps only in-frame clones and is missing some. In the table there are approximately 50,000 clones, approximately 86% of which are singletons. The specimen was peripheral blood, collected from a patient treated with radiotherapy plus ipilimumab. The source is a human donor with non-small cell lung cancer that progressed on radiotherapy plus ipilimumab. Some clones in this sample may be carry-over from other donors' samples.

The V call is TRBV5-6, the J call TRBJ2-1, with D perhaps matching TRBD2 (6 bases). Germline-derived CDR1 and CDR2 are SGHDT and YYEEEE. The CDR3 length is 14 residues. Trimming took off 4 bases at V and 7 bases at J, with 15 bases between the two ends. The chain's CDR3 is CASSGGIPGNEQFF. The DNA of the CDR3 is TGTGCCAGCAGCGGCGGGATCCCGGGGAATGAGCAGTTCTTC. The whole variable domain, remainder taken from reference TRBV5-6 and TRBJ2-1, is DAGVTQSPTHLIKTRGQQVTLRCSPKSGHDTVSWYQQALGQGPQFIFQYYEEEERQRGNFPDRFSGHQFPNYSSELNVNALLLGDSALYLCASSGGIPGNEQFFGPGTRLTVL.

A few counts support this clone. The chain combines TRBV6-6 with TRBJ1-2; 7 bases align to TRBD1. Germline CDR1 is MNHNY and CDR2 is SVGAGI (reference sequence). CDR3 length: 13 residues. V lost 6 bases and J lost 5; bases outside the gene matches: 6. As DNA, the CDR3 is TGTGCCAGCAGAGGGGGCGCGGGGTATGGCTACACCTTC. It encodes CASRGGAGYGYTF.

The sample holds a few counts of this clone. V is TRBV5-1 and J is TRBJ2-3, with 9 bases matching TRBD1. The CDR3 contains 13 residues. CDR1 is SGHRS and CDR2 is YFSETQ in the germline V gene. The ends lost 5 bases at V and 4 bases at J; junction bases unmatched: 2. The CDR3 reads CASSRDRADTQYF. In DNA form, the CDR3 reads TGCGCCAGCAGTAGGGACAGGGCAGATACGCAGTATTTT.

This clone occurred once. CDR3 coding DNA: TGTGCCAGCAGTTATCGACAGAACACCGGGGAGCTGTTTTTT. It codes for CASSYRQNTGELFF. The gene calls are TRBV27 and TRBJ2-2; D uncertain. Germline loops: CDR1 MNHEY, CDR2 SMNVEV (reference sequence). V lost 4 bases and J lost 1, with 7 bases in between. The CDR3 runs to 14 residues.

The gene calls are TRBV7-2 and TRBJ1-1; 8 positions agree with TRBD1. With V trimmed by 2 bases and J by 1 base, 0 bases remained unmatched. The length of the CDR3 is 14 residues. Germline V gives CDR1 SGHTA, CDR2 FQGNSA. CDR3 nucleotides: TGTGCCAGCAGCTTACAGGGGGCGAACACTGAAGCTTTCTTT. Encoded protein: CASSLQGANTEAFF.